The 15 T cell receptor beta chains below all came from one sample that was sequenced in a study of blood T cell repertoires in COVID-19. Assay: immunoSEQ multiplex PCR; the TCRdb copy retains only in-frame clones and omits some. The sample has 150,000 to 250,000 clones, 94% seen once. The sequenced material came from peripheral blood. Receptors originate from a man under 40 with COVID-19, enrolled during active disease.

About this clone itself: Mismatch with germline at one junction end may stem from a read error. The rearrangement joins TRBV7-9 to TRBJ1-2; TRBD1 agrees at 10 bases. CDR1 and CDR2 from the germline V gene are SEHNR and FQNEAQ (reference sequence). CDR3 length: 18 amino acids. CDR3 loop: CASSRGTGDSLEGYRYTF. DNA for the CDR3: TGTGCCAGCAGCCGGGGGACAGGGGATTCCCTAGAGGGCTATCGCTACACCTTC.

The chain recombines TRBV9 with TRBJ1-4, with D possibly matching TRBD1 (5 bases). CDR1 is SGDLS, CDR2 YYNGEE, per germline. The CDR3 loop spans 15 amino acids. With 0 bases removed from V and 5 bases from J, the gap between germline ends came to 11 bases. CDR3 nucleotide sequence: TGTGCCAGCAGCGTAGACCAGGGCCTAAATGAAAAACTGTTTTTT. This encodes CASSVDQGLNEKLFF.

The gene calls are TRBV10-3 and TRBJ2-7; the match to TRBD2 covers 7 bases. The CDR3 sequence is 16 residues long. V was clipped by 3 bases and J by 4 bases; unmatched bases: 12. Germline-derived CDR1 and CDR2 are ENHRY and SYGVKD. CDR3 region: CAISDSRRTSEYEQYF. As DNA, the CDR3 is TGTGCCATCAGTGACTCAAGACGGACTAGTGAATACGAGCAGTACTTC.

The CDR3, as DNA: TGCGCCAGCAGCTTAACGGGACAGGGTAACACAGATACGCAGTATTTT. As protein: CASSLTGQGNTDTQYF. The chain joins TRBV5-1 to TRBJ2-3, with TRBD1 matching 9 bases. CDR1 and CDR2 (germline): SGHRS, YFSETQ. Trimming removed 2 bases from V and 2 bases from J; junction bases left unmatched: 6. This CDR3 has 16 amino acids.

The CDR3 sequence: CASSFFQGGLATGEQYF. The CDR3, as DNA: TGCGCCAGCAGCTTTTTCCAAGGGGGATTGGCTACGGGCGAGCAGTACTTC. The chain links TRBV5-1 to TRBJ2-7, with a weak D call TRBD1 (6 bases). This CDR3 is 17 amino acids long. CDR1 is SGHRS and CDR2 is YFSETQ in the germline V gene. V lost 2 bases and J lost 6, with 24 bases in between.

The chain employs TRBV27 and TRBJ2-7; 9 bases are a match to TRBD1. J lost 3 bases, V lost 4 bases, and 4 bases had no gene match. Germline assignment: CDR1 MNHEY and CDR2 SMNVEV (reference sequence). The CDR3 contains 14 residues. The DNA for the CDR3 is TGTGCCAGCAGTTGGCGGGACAGGGTCTACGAGCAGTACTTC. As protein: CASSWRDRVYEQYF.

The chain links TRBV24-1 to TRBJ1-5; D gene unclear. The CDR3 spans 12 residues. Trimming stripped 4 bases from V and 5 bases from J, with 5 bases between. Germline V lookup: CDR1 KGHDR, CDR2 SFDVKD. CDR3 nucleotide sequence: TGTGCCACCAGTGACCGGGATCAGCCCCAGCATTTT. Protein product: CATSDRDQPQHF.

V and J are TRBV12-3 or TRBV12-4 and TRBJ1-1, with D unclear. V lost 7 bases to trimming and J lost 0 bases, with 9 bases between them. The length of the CDR3 is 13 residues. CDR3 in DNA: TGTGCCAGCATCCTACGTCTGAACACTGAAGCTTTCTTT. It encodes CASILRLNTEAFF.

The chain uses TRBV6-5 and TRBJ1-3; D is perhaps TRBD1 (5 bases). The CDR3 runs 14 residues. V was pared by 8 bases and J by 1 base, with 12 bases between. CDR1 and CDR2 (germline): MNHEY, SVGAGI. The CDR3: CASGGGVSGNTIYF. The CDR3 bases are TGTGCCAGCGGGGGGGGTGTTTCTGGAAACACCATATATTTT.

This clone was counted a single time. The rearrangement links TRBV7-2 to TRBJ1-1; TRBD1 matches at 8 bases. Per germline, CDR1 SGHTA and CDR2 FQGNSA. The CDR3 length is 19 residues. After removal of 0 bases from V and 4 bases from J, the junction contained 16 bases not matched to a gene. Here the CDR3 reads CASSLAPPGGEGRGTEAFF. The CDR3 DNA reads as TGTGCCAGCAGCTTAGCACCCCCAGGGGGCGAGGGGAGAGGCACTGAAGCTTTCTTT. The full variable domain, completed using reference TRBV7-2 and TRBJ1-1, is GAGVSQSPSNKVTEKGKDVELRCDPISGHTALYWYRQSLGQGLEFLIYFQGNSAPDKSGLPSDRFSAERTGGSVSTLTIQRTQQEDSAVYLCASSLAPPGGEGRGTEAFFGQGTRLTVV.

The J gene is TRBJ2-3, the V gene TRBV6-5; 8 positions agree with TRBD1. CDR1 and CDR2 from the germline V gene are MNHEY and SVGAGI. Trimming cost V 0 bases and J 5 bases; bases outside gene matches: 7. The CDR3 length is 16 residues. The DNA of the CDR3 is TGTGCCAGCAGTTACTCTTCAGGGGGCATCGGAGATACGCAGTATTTT. Amino acids: CASSYSSGGIGDTQYF.

This chain joins TRBV4-1 and TRBJ1-5; TRBD1 aligns across 7 bases. The CDR3 has 16 residues. J lost 4 bases, V lost 4 bases, and 10 bases had no gene match. The germline V gene encodes CDR1 MGHRA and CDR2 YSYEKL. The CDR3 here is CASSPARTGTNQPQHF. The CDR3 DNA follows: TGCGCCAGCAGCCCAGCCCGGACAGGAACAAATCAGCCCCAGCATTTT.

This clone is a singleton in its sample. This chain connects TRBV11-1 to TRBJ1-2, with D maybe TRBD1 (5 bases). From germline, CDR1 is SGHAT and CDR2 FQDESV (reference sequence). V lost 5 bases to trimming and J lost 3 bases, with 10 bases between them. CDR3 length: 13 residues. Here the CDR3 reads CASSPGTDYGYTF. The CDR3 DNA is TGTGCCAGCAGCCCCGGGACTGACTATGGCTACACCTTC.

V is TRBV11-3 and J is TRBJ2-1; 7 bases align to TRBD1. CDR3 size: 15 residues. Trimming took 0 bases from V and 2 from J; bases not matched to a gene: 1. CDR1 is SGHNT and CDR2 is YENEEA in the germline V gene. The CDR3 sequence is CASSLDRGTYNEQFF. CDR3 nucleotides: TGTGCCAGCAGCTTAGACAGGGGGACCTACAATGAGCAGTTCTTC.

The chain combines TRBV2 with TRBJ2-2, with D unresolved. The V and J ends lost 4 bases and 2 bases respectively, with 11 bases between them. In germline, CDR1 is SNHLY, CDR2 FYNNEI. This CDR3 has 15 amino acids. In nucleotides, the CDR3 is TGTGCCAGCAGTGGAGGCTCAGTAAACACCGGGGAGCTGTTTTTT. It translates to CASSGGSVNTGELFF.